One sample yielded the 9 T cell receptor beta chains listed below, sequenced in a study of regulatory and conventional T cells in RAG deficiency. The method was immunoSEQ multiplex PCR; TCRdb's version includes in-frame clones alone and lacks a portion of them. The sample lists some 30,000 clones, about 96% occurring once. Blood CD4+ CD25-low CD127-high conventional T cells supplied the genomic DNA template. The same sample was also used in a study of regulatory T cells. That report notes: Primers: 52 TRBV forward and 13 TRBJ reverse.

The sample taken for sequencing was CD25- CD4+ T cells sorted from blood. Source of these receptors: a human donor in good health.

The V call is TRBV6-5, the J call TRBJ2-5, with no clear D. With 7 bases removed from V and 5 bases from J, the gap between germline ends came to 14 bases. The CDR3 runs 13 residues. CDR1 is MNHEY, CDR2 SVGAGI, per germline. CDR3 nucleotide sequence: TGTGCCAGCACCTCGGTTATCCTGGAGACCCAGTACTTC. Amino acid sequence: CASTSVILETQYF.

The V gene is TRBV18, the J gene TRBJ1-1; no clear D gene. Germline CDR1 KGHSH, CDR2 LQKENI. The CDR3 covers 15 residues. The V end lost 6 bases, the J end lost 1 base, and 15 bases lay between the germline ends. The CDR3 DNA reads TGTGCCAGCTCCCGTTATAAGCTAGAGAACACTGAAGCTTTCTTT. As protein: CASSRYKLENTEAFF.

The chain carries TRBV18 and TRBJ2-2; TRBD1 aligns across 9 bases. Trimming removed 6 bases from V and 1 base from J; junction bases left unmatched: 3. In germline, CDR1 is KGHSH, CDR2 LQKENI. CDR3 length: 15 residues. CDR3 DNA: TGTGCCAGCTCCCAGGACAGGGGGAACACCGGGGAGCTGTTTTTT. This encodes CASSQDRGNTGELFF.

J is TRBJ2-5 and V is TRBV5-1; 9 bases line up with TRBD1. Germline CDR1 is SGHRS and CDR2 is YFSETQ. This CDR3 region has 15 residues. With V trimmed by 7 bases and J by 5 bases, 12 bases remained unmatched. DNA for the CDR3: TGCGCCAGCGAAAAACAGGGGGCGTCGGTTGAGACCCAGTACTTC. The encoded protein is CASEKQGASVETQYF.

The chain is built from TRBV12-2 and TRBJ2-7; TRBD2, the D gene given by the table, was not confirmed from the DNA. TRBV12-2 is a pseudogene segment. The CDR3 has 15 amino acids. CDR3 loop: CASPKRGGGPYEQYF. CDR3 sequence (DNA): TGTGCAAGCCCCAAACGGGGGGGCGGACCGTACGAGCAGTACTTC.

The chain is built from TRBV9 and TRBJ2-7; 15 positions match TRBD2. The germline CDR1 and CDR2 sequences are SGDLS and YYNGEE. CDR3 length: 15 amino acids. V lost 7 bases and J lost 3; bases outside the gene matches: 5. DNA for the CDR3: TGTGCCAGCGCTCGGACTAGCGGGGGGGACTACGAGCAGTACTTC. It is translated as CASARTSGGDYEQYF.

This chain uses TRBV5-1 with TRBJ2-1, with 10 bases that match TRBD1. The CDR3 loop spans 15 amino acids. Germline-derived CDR1 and CDR2 are SGHRS and YFSETQ. The J segment lost 7 bases and the V segment lost 1 base, leaving 5 bases of the junction unmatched. CDR3 sequence: CASSLRDRGLNEQFF. In nucleotides, the CDR3 is TGCGCCAGCAGCTTGAGGGACAGGGGATTGAATGAGCAGTTCTTC. The whole variable domain, remainder taken from reference TRBV5-1 and TRBJ2-1, is KAGVTQTPRYLIKTRGQQVTLSCSPISGHRSVSWYQQTPGQGLQFLFEYFSETQRNKGNFPGRFSGRQFSNSRSEMNVSTLELGDSALYLCASSLRDRGLNEQFFGPGTRLTVL.

On this clone: A read error may account for a junction end that differs from germline. The chain uses TRBV7-7 and TRBJ2-5; D might be TRBD1 (6 bases). This CDR3 contains 14 residues. Germline-derived CDR1 and CDR2 are SSHAT and FNYEAQ (reference sequence). The CDR3 loop is CASSHGQTQETQYF. In nucleotides, the CDR3 is TGTGCTAGCAGCCATGGACAGACGCAAGAGACCCAGTACTTC.

V usage is TRBV2 and J usage is TRBJ2-7; TRBD2 might be the D (5 bases). CDR1 and CDR2 from the germline V gene are SNHLY and FYNNEI. The CDR3 consists of 12 residues. V was trimmed by 8 bases and J by 0 bases, leaving 8 bases between them. As DNA, the CDR3 is TGTGCCAGCCGGGGTTTCTCCTACGAGCAGTACTTC. Translated, it gives CASRGFSYEQYF.